This T cell receptor beta chain was obtained from a study of cytomegalovirus exposure and HLA in healthy donors. Both 60 Vbeta primers and 13 Jbeta primers went into the PCR. The protocol was immunoSEQ multiplex PCR, while the TCRdb copy is restricted to in-frame clones and leaves out a portion. The sample lists 150,000 to 200,000 clones; about four fifths were seen once. This CDR3 has 15 residues. The junction had 5 bases not matched to a gene; V was cut back by 4 bases and J by 1 base. CDR1 is MGHRA, CDR2 YSYEKL, per germline. As for the donors, each was a healthy bone marrow donor. This TCR was recovered from a man aged 25 to 40 in good health and CMV-seropositive. The sequenced sample was PBMCs. The chain couples TRBV4-1 to TRBJ2-5, with 8 nucleotides matching TRBD1. The CDR3 sequence is CASSLLRGPQETQYF. The CDR3, as DNA: TGCGCCAGCAGCCTCCTCAGGGGGCCCCAAGAGACCCAGTACTTC.